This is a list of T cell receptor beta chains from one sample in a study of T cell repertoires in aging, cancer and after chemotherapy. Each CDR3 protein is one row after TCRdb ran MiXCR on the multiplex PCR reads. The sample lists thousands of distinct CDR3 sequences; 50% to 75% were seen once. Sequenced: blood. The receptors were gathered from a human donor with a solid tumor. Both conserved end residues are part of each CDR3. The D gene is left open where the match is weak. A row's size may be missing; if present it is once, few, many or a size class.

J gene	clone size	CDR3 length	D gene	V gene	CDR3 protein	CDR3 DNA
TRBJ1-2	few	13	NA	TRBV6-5	CASSYSTRESYTF	TGTGCCAGCAGTTACTCGACCCGGGAGAGCTACACCTTC
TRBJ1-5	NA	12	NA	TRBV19	CASRGTNQPQHF	TGTGCCAGTAGGGGGACTAATCAGCCCCAGCATTTT
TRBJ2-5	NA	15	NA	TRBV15	CATSRDRGEQETQYF	TGTGCCACCAGCAGAGACAGGGGGGAACAAGAGACCCAGTACTTC
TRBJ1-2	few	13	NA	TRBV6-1	CASIGQLNYGYTF	TGTGCCAGCATCGGACAGTTAAACTATGGCTACACCTTC
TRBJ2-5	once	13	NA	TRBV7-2	CASSFFGQETQYF	TGTGCCAGCAGCTTTTTCGGCCAAGAGACCCAGTACTTC
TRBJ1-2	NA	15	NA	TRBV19	CASSPSEGGDHGYTF	TGTGCCAGTAGTCCTTCAGAGGGAGGGGATCATGGCTACACCTTC
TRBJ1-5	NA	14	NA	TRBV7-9	CASSLQSSNQPQHF	TGTGCCAGCAGCTTACAAAGTAGCAATCAGCCCCAGCATTTT
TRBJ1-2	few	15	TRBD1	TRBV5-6	CASSWDGTANYGYTF	TGTGCCAGCAGCTGGGACGGGACAGCTAACTATGGCTACACCTTC
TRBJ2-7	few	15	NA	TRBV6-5	CASSPGTHRPYEQYF	TGTGCCAGCAGCCCAGGGACCCACCGCCCCTACGAGCAGTACTTC
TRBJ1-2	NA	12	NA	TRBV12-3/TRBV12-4	CASSLQEAGYTF	TGTGCCAGCAGCCTTCAGGAGGCTGGCTACACCTTC
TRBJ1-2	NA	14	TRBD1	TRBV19	CASSTTGGSGGYTF	TGTGCCAGTAGTACCACAGGGGGCTCTGGTGGCTACACCTTC
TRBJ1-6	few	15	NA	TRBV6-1	CASSEGPYYNSPLHF	TGTGCCAGCAGTGAGGGGCCCTATTATAATTCACCCCTCCACTTT
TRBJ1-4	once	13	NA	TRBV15	CATSRDPGEKLFF	TGTGCCACCAGCAGAGACCCAGGGGAAAAACTGTTTTTT
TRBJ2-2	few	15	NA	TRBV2	CASSGGAVAPGELFF	TGTGCCAGCAGTGGGGGTGCCGTCGCACCCGGGGAGCTGTTTTTT
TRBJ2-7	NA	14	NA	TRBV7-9	CASSLGTEGTEQYF	TGTGCCAGCAGCTTAGGCACGGAGGGCACCGAGCAGTACTTC
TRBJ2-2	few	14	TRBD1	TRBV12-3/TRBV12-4	CASRTGGRTGELFF	TGTGCCAGCAGAACAGGGGGACGGACCGGGGAGCTGTTTTTT
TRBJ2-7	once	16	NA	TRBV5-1	CASSPGGGRLSYEQYF	TGCGCCAGCAGCCCTGGGGGGGGGCGGCTCTCCTACGAGCAGTACTTC
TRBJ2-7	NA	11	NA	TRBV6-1	CAREGLYEQYF	TGTGCCAGGGAGGGGCTCTACGAGCAGTACTTC
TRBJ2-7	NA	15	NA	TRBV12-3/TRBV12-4	CASNAGGARAYEQYF	TGTGCCAGCAACGCCGGTGGGGCCAGGGCCTACGAGCAGTACTTC
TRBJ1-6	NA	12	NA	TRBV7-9	CASSLDNSPLHF	TGTGCCAGCAGCTTAGATAATTCACCCCTCCACTTT
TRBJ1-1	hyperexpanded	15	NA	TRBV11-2	CASSLDLAGLSEAFF	TGTGCCAGCAGCTTAGATTTAGCAGGGTTAAGTGAAGCTTTCTTT
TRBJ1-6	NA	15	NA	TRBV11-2	CASSHKGVYNSPLHF	TGTGCCAGCAGCCACAAGGGGGTTTATAATTCACCCCTCCACTTT
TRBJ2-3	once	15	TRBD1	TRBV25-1	CASSEGDSLLGTQYF	TGTGCCAGCAGTGAAGGGGACAGCCTCCTAGGTACGCAGTATTTT
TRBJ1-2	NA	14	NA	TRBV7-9	CASSLVGANYGYTF	TGTGCCAGCAGCTTAGTTGGGGCAAACTATGGCTACACCTTC
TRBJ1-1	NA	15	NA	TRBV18	CASSPETVMGTEAFF	TGTGCCAGCTCACCGGAGACAGTTATGGGCACTGAAGCTTTCTTT
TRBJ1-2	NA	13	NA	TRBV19	CASSTGVWYGYTF	TGTGCCAGTAGTACCGGGGTTTGGTATGGCTACACCTTC
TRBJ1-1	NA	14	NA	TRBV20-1	CSARGTSGNTEAFF	TGCAGTGCTAGAGGAACCTCGGGGAACACTGAAGCTTTCTTT